The sequence of this TCR beta chain was determined in a study of regulatory T cells in long-lasting Graves disease. The time point: newly diagnosed GD, antithyroid drugs for less than 3 months. Generation of the TCR library employed RNA extracted from PBMCs. With iRepertoire HTBI primers and Arm-PCR of CDR3 regions, TCR beta libraries were built. TCRdb re-analysed the multiplex PCR reads in MiXCR, keeping a single row per CDR3 protein. The table shows about 320,000 distinct CDR3 sequences, with more than 15% occurring only once. This clonotype was seen only a few times. This clonotype was sampled from a female donor with Graves disease. The sample consisted of peripheral blood mononuclear cells (PBMCs), taken at new diagnosis, from a patient treated with antithyroid drugs.

The CDR3 DNA sequence: TGTGCCAGCAGCTTAGAACAGGGTAACACTGAAGCTTTCTTT. Translating gives CASSLEQGNTEAFF. J is TRBJ1-1 and V is TRBV7-9; maybe TRBD1 (6 bases). From germline, CDR1 is SEHNR and CDR2 FQNEAQ (reference sequence). The CDR3 has 14 amino acids. V shed 1 base and J shed 2 bases, with 8 bases lying between them.